Below are 9 T cell receptor beta chains sequenced from a single sample in a study of T cell repertoires in cytomegalovirus infection (dated by TCRdb to 2018 to 2020). The run used an Illumina HiSeq 1500. The raw public data were reprocessed by TCRdb itself: fastp quality trimming at Q25, MiXCR clonotype calling, in-frame beta chains only. Every distinct CDR3 protein forms one entry, paired with its most common genes and DNA. The sample yields around 210,000 distinct CDR3 sequences; approximately 7% were counted once. 5.5% to 8% of the sample comes from the top ten. The sample was PBMCs. The receptors were gathered from a human donor in good health (CMV status not recorded). Some clones in this sample may be carry-over from other donors' samples.

This clonotype occurred many times. The chain couples TRBV6-2 or TRBV6-3 to TRBJ2-7; no reliable D call. This CDR3 comprises 12 residues. Between the trimmed V and J ends, which lost 2 bases and 7 bases, there was a span of 9 bases. The V gene's germline CDR1 is MNHEY and CDR2 SVGEGT. Here the CDR3 reads CASSYPPPEQYF. CDR3 nucleotide sequence: TGTGCCAGCAGTTACCCACCTCCAGAGCAGTACTTC.

This clonotype was recorded many times. The rearrangement uses TRBV7-2 and TRBJ1-2; D gene ambiguous. V dropped 6 bases and J dropped 8 bases, with 13 bases sitting between them. The V gene's germline CDR1 is SGHTA and CDR2 FQGNSA. The CDR3 spans 12 residues. The CDR3 loop reads CASSLTVEGYTF. CDR3 bases: TGTGCCAGCAGTCTGACGGTGGAGGGCTACACCTTC.

This clonotype was counted many times. This chain joins TRBV20-1 and TRBJ2-5, with a weak D call TRBD2 (6 bases). Between the trimmed V and J ends, which lost 0 bases and 5 bases, there was a span of 13 bases. The germline V gene encodes CDR1 DFQATT and CDR2 SNEGSKA (reference sequence). This CDR3 contains 14 residues. The CDR3 sequence is CSARDPLAGETQYF. The DNA of the CDR3 is TGCAGTGCTAGAGACCCACTGGCGGGGGAGACCCAGTACTTC.

Many counts were recorded for this clonotype. The chain couples TRBV2 to TRBJ1-1; TRBD1 agrees at 8 bases. With V trimmed by 5 bases and J by 1 base, 6 bases remained unmatched. Germline V CDR1 and CDR2: SNHLY, FYNNEI. The CDR3 sequence is 15 residues long. CDR3 amino acids: CASSLAGTGNTEAFF. The CDR3 nucleotides read TGTGCCAGCAGTCTAGCCGGGACAGGGAACACTGAAGCTTTCTTT.

At least ten counts were recorded for this clonotype. The V gene is TRBV7-2, the J gene TRBJ1-5, with D possibly matching TRBD1 (5 bases). The CDR3 covers 13 residues. V was cut by 5 bases and J by 4 bases, with 9 bases left in between. The germline V gene has CDR1 SGHTA and CDR2 FQGNSA. The CDR3: CASSLQGNQPQHF. DNA of the CDR3: TGTGCCAGCAGCCTTCAGGGTAATCAGCCCCAGCATTTT.

In this sample, this clonotype turned up many times. The chain is built from TRBV7-2 and TRBJ1-2; D gene unclear. This CDR3 is built from 14 residues. The germline V gene encodes CDR1 SGHTA and CDR2 FQGNSA. Trimming stripped 3 bases from V and 4 bases from J, with 12 bases between. Written as DNA, the CDR3 is TGTGCCAGCAGCTTGCCAGCCTTCGGCTATGGCTACACCTTC. Translating it yields CASSLPAFGYGYTF.

This clonotype was seen at least ten times. Here the CDR3 reads CASSSRLAGGPNTGELFF. The CDR3 region has the DNA TGTGCCAGCAGCTCACGACTAGCGGGGGGCCCTAACACCGGGGAGCTGTTTTTT. The chain is built from TRBV11-3 and TRBJ2-2; 13 bases agree with TRBD2. V lost 4 bases, J lost 2 bases, and 7 bases stayed unmatched. Germline V CDR1 and CDR2: SGHNT, YENEEA. This CDR3 has 18 residues.

This clonotype has ten or more counts. V gene TRBV5-5 combines with J gene TRBJ1-3; TRBD1 matches 9 bases. Germline assignment: CDR1 SGHKS and CDR2 YYEKEE (reference sequence). The CDR3 is 19 amino acids. After removal of 4 bases from V and 0 bases from J, the junction contained 14 bases not matched to a gene. CDR3 sequence: CASSPVRRDRVISGNTIYF. The CDR3 DNA sequence: TGTGCCAGCAGCCCGGTCCGCCGGGACAGGGTTATCTCTGGAAACACCATATATTTT.

The chain combines TRBV20-1 with TRBJ2-7, with 9 bases lining up with TRBD1. CDR1 and CDR2 from the germline V gene are DFQATT and SNEGSKA (reference sequence). V shed 6 bases and J 4 bases; nucleotides not matched to a gene: 10. This CDR3 spans 14 amino acids. Here the CDR3 DNA reads TGCAGTGCAACGGGGGACAGGGAAAATTACGAGCAGTACTTC. This gives the protein CSATGDRENYEQYF.